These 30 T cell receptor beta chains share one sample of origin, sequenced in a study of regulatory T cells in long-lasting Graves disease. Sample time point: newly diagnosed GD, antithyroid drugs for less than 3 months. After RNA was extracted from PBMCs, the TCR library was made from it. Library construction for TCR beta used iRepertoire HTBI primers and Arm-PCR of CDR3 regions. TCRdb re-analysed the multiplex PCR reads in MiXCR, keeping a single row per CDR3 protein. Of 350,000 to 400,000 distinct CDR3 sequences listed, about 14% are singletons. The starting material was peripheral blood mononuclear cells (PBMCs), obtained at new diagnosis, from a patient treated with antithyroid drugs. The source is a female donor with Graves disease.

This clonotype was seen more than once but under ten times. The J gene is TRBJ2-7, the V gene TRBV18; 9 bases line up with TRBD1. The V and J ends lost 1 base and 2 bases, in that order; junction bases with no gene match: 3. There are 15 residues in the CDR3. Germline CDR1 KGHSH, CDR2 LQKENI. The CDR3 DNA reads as TGTGCCAGCTCACCACGACAGGGGGTTGCCTACGAGCAGTACTTC. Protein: CASSPRQGVAYEQYF. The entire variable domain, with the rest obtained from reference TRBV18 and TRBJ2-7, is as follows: NAGVMQNPRHLVRRRGQEARLRCSPMKGHSHVYWYRQLPEEGLKFMVYLQKENIIDESGMPKERFSAEFPKEGPSILRIQQVVRGDSAAYFCASSPRQGVAYEQYFGPGTRLTVT.

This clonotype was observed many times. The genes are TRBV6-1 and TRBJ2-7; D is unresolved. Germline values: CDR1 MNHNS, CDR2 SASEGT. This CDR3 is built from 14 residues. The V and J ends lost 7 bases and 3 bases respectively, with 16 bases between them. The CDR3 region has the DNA TGTGCCAGCATGCCAGGACCGGAATACTACGAGCAGTACTTC. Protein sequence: CASMPGPEYYEQYF.

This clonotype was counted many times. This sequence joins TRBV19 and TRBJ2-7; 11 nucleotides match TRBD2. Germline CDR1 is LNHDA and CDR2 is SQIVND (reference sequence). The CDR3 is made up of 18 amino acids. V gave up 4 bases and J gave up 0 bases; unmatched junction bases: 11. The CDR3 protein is CASSRTGTSGLSSYEQYF. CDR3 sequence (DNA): TGTGCCAGTAGTAGGACCGGGACTAGCGGACTAAGCTCCTACGAGCAGTACTTC.

CDR3 loop: CSVLDRKTDTQYF. In nucleotides, the CDR3 is TGCAGCGTTTTGGACAGAAAGACAGATACGCAGTATTTT. This chain links TRBV29-1 with TRBJ2-3; a possible D gene is TRBD1 (6 bases). This CDR3 is built from 13 residues. The V gene lost 5 bases and the J gene lost 3 bases, with 12 bases spanning the gap. The germline CDR1 and CDR2 sequences are SQVTM and ANQGSEA.

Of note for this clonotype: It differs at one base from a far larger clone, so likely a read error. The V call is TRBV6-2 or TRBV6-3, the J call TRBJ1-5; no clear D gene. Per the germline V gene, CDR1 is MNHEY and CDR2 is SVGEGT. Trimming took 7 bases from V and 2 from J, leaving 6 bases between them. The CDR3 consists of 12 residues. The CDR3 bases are TGTGCCAGCAACCCCGGCAATCAGCCCCAGCATTTT. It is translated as CASNPGNQPQHF.

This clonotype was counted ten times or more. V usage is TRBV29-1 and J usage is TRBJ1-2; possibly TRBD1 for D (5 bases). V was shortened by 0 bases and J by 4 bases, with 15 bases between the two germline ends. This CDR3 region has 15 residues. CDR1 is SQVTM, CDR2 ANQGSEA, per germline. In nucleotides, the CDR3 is TGCAGCGTTGAAGATGCAGGGACCTTACTCTATGGCTACACCTTC. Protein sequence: CSVEDAGTLLYGYTF.

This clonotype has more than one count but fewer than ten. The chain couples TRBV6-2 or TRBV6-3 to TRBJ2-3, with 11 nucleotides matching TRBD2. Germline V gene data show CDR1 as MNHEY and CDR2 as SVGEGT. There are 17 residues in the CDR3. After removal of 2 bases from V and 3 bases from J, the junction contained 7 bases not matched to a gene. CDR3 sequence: CASSYPTRLAGTDTQYF. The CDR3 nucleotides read TGTGCCAGCAGTTACCCGACTAGACTAGCGGGGACAGATACGCAGTATTTT.

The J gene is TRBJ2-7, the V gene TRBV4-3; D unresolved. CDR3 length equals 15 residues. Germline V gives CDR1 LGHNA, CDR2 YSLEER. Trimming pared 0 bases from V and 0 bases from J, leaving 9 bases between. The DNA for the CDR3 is TGCGCCAGCAGCCAAGAGGGGATGGGCTCCTACGAGCAGTACTTC. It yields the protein CASSQEGMGSYEQYF.

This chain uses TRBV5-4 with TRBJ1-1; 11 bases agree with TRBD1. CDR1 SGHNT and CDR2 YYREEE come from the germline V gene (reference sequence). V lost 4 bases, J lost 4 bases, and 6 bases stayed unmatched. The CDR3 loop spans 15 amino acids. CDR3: CASSPDRGRLTEAFF. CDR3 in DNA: TGTGCCAGCAGCCCGGACAGGGGGCGTCTCACTGAAGCTTTCTTT. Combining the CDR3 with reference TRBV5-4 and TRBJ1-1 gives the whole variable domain ETGVTQSPTHLIKTRGQQVTLRCSSQSGHNTVSWYQQALGQGPQFIFQYYREEENGRGNFPPRFSGLQFPNYSSELNVNALELDDSALYLCASSPDRGRLTEAFFGQGTRLTVV.

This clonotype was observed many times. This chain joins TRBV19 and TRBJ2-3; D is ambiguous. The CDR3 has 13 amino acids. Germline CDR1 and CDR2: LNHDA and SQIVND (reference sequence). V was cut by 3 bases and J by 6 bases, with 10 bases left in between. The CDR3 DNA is TGTGCCAGTAGTATCACGGACCAGGATACGCAGTATTTT. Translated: CASSITDQDTQYF. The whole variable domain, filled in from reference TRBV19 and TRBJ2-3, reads DGGITQSPKYLFRKEGQNVTLSCEQNLNHDAMYWYRQDPGQGLRLIYYSQIVNDFQKGDIAEGYSVSREKKESFPLTVTSAQKNPTAFYLCASSITDQDTQYFGPGTRLTVL.

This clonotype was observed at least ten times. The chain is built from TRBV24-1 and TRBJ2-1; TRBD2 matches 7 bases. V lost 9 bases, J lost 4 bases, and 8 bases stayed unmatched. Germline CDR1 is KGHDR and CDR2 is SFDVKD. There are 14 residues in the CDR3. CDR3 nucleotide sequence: TGTGCCACCGCGTCTAGCGGTGCTTACAATGAGCAGTTCTTC. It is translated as CATASSGAYNEQFF.

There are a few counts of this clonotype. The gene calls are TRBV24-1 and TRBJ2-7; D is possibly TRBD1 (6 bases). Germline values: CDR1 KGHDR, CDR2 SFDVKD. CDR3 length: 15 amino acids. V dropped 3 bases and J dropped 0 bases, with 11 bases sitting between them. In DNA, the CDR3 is TGTGCCACCAGTGATCTCAAGGGGGACTCCTACGAGCAGTACTTC. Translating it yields CATSDLKGDSYEQYF.

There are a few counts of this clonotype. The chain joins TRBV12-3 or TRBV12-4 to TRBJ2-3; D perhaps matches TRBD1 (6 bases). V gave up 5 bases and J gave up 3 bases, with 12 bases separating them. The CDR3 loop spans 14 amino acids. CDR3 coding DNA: TGTGCCAGCAGTACCCCGCAGGGGACAGATACGCAGTATTTT. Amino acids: CASSTPQGTDTQYF.

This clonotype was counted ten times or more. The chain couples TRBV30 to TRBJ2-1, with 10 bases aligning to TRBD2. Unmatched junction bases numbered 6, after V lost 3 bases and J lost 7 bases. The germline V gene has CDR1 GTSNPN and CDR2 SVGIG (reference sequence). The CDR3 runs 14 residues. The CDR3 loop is CAWSILAGINEQFF. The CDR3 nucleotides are TGTGCCTGGAGCATACTAGCGGGGATTAATGAGCAGTTCTTC.

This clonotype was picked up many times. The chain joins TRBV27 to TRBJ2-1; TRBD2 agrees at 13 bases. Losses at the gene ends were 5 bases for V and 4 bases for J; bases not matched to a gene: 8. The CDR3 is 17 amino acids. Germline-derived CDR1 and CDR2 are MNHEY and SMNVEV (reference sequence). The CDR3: CASSLTRLAGGYNEQFF. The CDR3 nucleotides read TGTGCCAGCAGTCTAACCAGACTAGCGGGGGGTTACAATGAGCAGTTCTTC.

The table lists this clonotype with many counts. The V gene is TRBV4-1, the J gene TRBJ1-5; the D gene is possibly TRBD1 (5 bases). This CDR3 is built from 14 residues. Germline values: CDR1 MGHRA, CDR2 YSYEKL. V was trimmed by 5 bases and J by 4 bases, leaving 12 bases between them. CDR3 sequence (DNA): TGCGCCAGCAGCACCCGGGACGGTAATCAGCCCCAGCATTTT. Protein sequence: CASSTRDGNQPQHF.

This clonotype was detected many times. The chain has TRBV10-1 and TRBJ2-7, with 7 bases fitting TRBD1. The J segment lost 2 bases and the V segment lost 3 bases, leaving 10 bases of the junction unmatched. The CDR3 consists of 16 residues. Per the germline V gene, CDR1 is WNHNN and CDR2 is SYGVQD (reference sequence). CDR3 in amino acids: CASSEGQAILPYEQYF. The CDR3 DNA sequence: TGCGCCAGCAGTGAAGGACAGGCTATACTACCCTACGAGCAGTACTTC.

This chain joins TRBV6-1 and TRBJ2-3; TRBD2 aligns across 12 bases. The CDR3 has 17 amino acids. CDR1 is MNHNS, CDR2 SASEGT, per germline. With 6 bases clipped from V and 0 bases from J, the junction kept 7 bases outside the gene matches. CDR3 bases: TGTGCCAGCAGGCAAAGGGGACTAGCGGGTAGCACAGATACGCAGTATTTT. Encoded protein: CASRQRGLAGSTDTQYF.

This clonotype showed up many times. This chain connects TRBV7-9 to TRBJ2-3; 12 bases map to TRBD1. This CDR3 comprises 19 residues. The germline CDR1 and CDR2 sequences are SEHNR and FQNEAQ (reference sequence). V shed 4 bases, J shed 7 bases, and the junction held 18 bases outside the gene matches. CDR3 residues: CASSSSGTGGAMFRNTQYF. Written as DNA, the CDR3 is TGTGCCAGCAGCTCCTCCGGGACAGGGGGCGCGATGTTTCGGAATACGCAGTATTTT.

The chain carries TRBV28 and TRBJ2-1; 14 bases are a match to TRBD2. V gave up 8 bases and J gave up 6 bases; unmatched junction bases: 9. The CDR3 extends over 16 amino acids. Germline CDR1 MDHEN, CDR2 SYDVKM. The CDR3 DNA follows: TGTGCCAGCTCGGCGACTAGCGGGAGGGCCGTCAATGAGCAGTTCTTC. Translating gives CASSATSGRAVNEQFF.

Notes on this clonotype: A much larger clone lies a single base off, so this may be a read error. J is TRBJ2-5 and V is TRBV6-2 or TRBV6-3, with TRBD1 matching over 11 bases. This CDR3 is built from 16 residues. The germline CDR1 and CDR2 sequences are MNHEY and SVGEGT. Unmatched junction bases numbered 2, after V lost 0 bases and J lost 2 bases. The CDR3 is CASSYSGTGGQETQYF. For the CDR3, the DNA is TGTGCCAGCAGTTACTCCGGGACAGGGGGGCAAGAGACCCAGTACTTC.

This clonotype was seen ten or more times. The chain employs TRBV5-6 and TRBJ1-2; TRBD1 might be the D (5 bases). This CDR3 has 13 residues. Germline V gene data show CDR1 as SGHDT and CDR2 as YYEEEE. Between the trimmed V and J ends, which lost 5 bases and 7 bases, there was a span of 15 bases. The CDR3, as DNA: TGTGCCAGCAGATCCCAGGCAGGGTCTGGCTACACCTTC. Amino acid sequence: CASRSQAGSGYTF.

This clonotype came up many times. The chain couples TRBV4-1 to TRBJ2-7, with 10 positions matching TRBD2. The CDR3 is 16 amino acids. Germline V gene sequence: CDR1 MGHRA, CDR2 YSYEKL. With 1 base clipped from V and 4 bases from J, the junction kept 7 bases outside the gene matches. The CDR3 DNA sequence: TGCGCCAGCAGCCAAGTCCCAGCGGGAGGGAGGTACGAGCAGTACTTC. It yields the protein CASSQVPAGGRYEQYF.

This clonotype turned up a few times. The CDR3 DNA reads TGTGCCAGCAGTATCACCTCGACCGTGCCTAACTATGGCTACACCTTC. Protein: CASSITSTVPNYGYTF. This chain links TRBV28 with TRBJ1-2; D not certain. CDR3 length: 16 amino acids. Trimming shortened V by 5 bases and J by 0 bases, and 16 bases separated the two germline ends. The germline CDR1 and CDR2 sequences are MDHEN and SYDVKM.

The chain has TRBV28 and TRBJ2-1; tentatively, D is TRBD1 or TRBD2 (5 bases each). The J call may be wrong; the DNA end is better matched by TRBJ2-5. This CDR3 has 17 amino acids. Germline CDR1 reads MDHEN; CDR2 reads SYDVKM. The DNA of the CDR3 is TGTGCCAGCAGCTGGAGACAGCTTCATACTAGGAGGGAGACCCAGTACTTC. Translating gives CASSWRQLHTRRETQYF.

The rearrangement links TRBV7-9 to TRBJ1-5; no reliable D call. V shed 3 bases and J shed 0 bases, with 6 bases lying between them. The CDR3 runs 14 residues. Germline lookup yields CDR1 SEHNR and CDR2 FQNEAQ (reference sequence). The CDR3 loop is CASSFGYSNQPQHF. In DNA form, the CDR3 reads TGTGCCAGCAGCTTCGGTTATAGCAATCAGCCCCAGCATTTT.

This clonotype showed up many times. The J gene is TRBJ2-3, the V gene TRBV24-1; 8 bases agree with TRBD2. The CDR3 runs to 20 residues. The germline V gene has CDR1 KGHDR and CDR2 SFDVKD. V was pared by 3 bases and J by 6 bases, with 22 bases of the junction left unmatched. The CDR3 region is CATSDLKPRTSTTLGDTQYF. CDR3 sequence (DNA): TGTGCCACCAGTGATCTCAAACCTCGGACTAGCACCACCCTTGGGGATACGCAGTATTTT.

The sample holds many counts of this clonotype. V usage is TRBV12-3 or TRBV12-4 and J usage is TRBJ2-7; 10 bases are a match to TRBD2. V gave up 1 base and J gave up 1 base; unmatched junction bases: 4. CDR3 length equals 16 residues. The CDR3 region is CASSLGLAGASYEQYF. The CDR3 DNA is TGTGCCAGCAGTTTAGGGCTAGCGGGGGCTTCCTACGAGCAGTACTTC.

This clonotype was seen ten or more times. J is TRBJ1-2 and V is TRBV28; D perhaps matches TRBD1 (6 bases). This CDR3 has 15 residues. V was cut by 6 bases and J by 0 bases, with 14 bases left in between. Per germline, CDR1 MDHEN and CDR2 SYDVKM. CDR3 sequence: CASRNQGLPNYGYTF. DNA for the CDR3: TGTGCCAGCAGAAACCAGGGGCTACCTAACTATGGCTACACCTTC.

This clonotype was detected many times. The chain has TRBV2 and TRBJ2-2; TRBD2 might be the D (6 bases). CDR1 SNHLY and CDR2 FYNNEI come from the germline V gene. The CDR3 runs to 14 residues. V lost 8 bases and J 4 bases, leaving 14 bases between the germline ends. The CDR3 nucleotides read TGTGCCAGCTGTCGGGAGTCCGCCACCGGGGAGCTGTTTTTT. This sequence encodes CASCRESATGELFF.